The present TCR beta chain was sequenced within a study of regulatory T cells in long-lasting Graves disease. The study, taken as a whole, reports: The persistent group shared 2,741 public clonotypes, more than the 950 to 1,000 shared by new patients.

The CDR3 sequence is 16 residues long. CDR1 and CDR2 from the germline V gene are MGHRA and YSYEKL. V lost 3 bases to trimming and J lost 3 bases, with 17 bases between them. Regarding this clonotype: Its target is unknown.

Stated time point: newly diagnosed GD, antithyroid drugs for less than 3 months. Construction of the TCR library relied on RNA isolated from PBMCs. Diagnosis followed American Thyroid Association guidelines for Graves' disease. TCR beta libraries were built with iRepertoire HTBI primers and Arm-PCR of CDR3 regions. TCRdb redid the calling of the multiplex PCR reads with MiXCR, one entry per CDR3 protein. The sample consists of hundreds of thousands of distinct CDR3 sequences, roughly 15% of them appearing once. These records were also assigned to another study, of T cells in Graves' hyperthyroidism and ophthalmopathy. This second study notes: Ophthalmopathy and stable hyperthyroidism were separated by a 13 V-J model.

The sample in question was peripheral blood mononuclear cells (PBMCs), obtained at new diagnosis, from a patient treated with antithyroid drugs. The rearrangement links TRBV4-1 to TRBJ2-5; D tentatively reads TRBD1 or TRBD2 (5 bases each). The TCR comes from a woman in her forties or fifties with Graves disease. This CDR3 is CASSHKVAGAEETQYF. In DNA, the CDR3 is TGCGCCAGCAGCCACAAGGTGGCCGGGGCTGAAGAGACCCAGTACTTC.